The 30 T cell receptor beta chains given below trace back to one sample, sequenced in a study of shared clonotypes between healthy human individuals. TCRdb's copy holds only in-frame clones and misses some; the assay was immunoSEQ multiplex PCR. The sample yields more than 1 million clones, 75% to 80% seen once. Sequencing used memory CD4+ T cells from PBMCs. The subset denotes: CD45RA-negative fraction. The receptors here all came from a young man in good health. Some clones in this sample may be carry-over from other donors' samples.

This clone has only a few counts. The CDR3 nucleotides read TGTGCCAGCAGTCCCCAAATCTCTGGAAACACCATATATTTT. Protein product: CASSPQISGNTIYF. The chain joins TRBV28 to TRBJ1-3; D ambiguous. The CDR3 spans 14 residues. Germline values: CDR1 MDHEN, CDR2 SYDVKM. Trimming shortened V by 5 bases and J by 0 bases, and 8 bases separated the two germline ends.

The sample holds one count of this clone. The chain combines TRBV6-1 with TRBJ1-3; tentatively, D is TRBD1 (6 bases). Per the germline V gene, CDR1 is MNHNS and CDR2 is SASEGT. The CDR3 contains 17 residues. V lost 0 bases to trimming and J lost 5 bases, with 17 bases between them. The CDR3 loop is CASSEASGGGQRNTIYF. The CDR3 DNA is TGTGCCAGCAGTGAAGCAAGTGGCGGGGGGCAGAGAAACACCATATATTTT.

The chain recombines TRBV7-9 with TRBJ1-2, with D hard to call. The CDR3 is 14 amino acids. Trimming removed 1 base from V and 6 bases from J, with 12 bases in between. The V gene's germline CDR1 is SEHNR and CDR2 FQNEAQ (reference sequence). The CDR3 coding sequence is TGTGCCAGCAGCTTAGGAGGGCAGGTCCATGGCTACACCTTC. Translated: CASSLGGQVHGYTF.

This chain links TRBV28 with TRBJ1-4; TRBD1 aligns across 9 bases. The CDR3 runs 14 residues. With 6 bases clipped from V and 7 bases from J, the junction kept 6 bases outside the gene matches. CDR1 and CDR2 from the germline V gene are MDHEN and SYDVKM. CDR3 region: CASRKQGAGEKLFF. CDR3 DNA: TGTGCCAGCAGAAAACAGGGGGCGGGTGAAAAACTGTTTTTT.

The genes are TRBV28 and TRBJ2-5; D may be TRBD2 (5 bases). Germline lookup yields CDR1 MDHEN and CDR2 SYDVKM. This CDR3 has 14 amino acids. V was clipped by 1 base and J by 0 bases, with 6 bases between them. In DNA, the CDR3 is TGTGCCAGCAGTTTATCGGGGTACCAAGAGACCCAGTACTTC. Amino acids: CASSLSGYQETQYF.

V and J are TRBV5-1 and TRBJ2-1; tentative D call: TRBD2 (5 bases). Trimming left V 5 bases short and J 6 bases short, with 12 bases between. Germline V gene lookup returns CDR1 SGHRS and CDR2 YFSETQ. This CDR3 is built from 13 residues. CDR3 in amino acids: CASRSGEGNEQFF. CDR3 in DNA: TGCGCCAGCAGGTCCGGCGAGGGCAATGAGCAGTTCTTC. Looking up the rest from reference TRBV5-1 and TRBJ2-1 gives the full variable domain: KAGVTQTPRYLIKTRGQQVTLSCSPISGHRSVSWYQQTPGQGLQFLFEYFSETQRNKGNFPGRFSGRQFSNSRSEMNVSTLELGDSALYLCASRSGEGNEQFFGPGTRLTVL.

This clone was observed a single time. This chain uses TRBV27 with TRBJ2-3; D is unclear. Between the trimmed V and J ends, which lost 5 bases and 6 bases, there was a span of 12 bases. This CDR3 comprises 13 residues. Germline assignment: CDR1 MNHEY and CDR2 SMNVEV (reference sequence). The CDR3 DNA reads TGTGCCAGCAGTCACGCCGCTCGGGATACGCAGTATTTT. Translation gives CASSHAARDTQYF.

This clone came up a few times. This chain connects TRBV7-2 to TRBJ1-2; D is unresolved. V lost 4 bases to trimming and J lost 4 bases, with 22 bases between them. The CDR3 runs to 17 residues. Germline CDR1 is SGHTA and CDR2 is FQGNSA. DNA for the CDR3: TGTGCCAGCAGCTCCCCGGGTAGGCGGACCTTATTCTATGGCTACACCTTC. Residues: CASSSPGRRTLFYGYTF.

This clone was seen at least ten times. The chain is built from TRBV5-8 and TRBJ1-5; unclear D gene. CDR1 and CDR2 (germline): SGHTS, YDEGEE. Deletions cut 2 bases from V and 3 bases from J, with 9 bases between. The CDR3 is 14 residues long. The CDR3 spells CASSFRGANQPQHF. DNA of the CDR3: TGTGCCAGCAGCTTCCGTGGTGCCAATCAGCCCCAGCATTTT.

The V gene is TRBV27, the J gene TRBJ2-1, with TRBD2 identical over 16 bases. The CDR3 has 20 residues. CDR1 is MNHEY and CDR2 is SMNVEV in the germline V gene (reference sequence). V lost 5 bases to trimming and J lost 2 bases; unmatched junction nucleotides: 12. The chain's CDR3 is CASSPPPGLAGGRPYNEQFF. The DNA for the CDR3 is TGTGCCAGCAGTCCCCCACCGGGACTAGCGGGAGGGCGCCCCTACAATGAGCAGTTCTTC.

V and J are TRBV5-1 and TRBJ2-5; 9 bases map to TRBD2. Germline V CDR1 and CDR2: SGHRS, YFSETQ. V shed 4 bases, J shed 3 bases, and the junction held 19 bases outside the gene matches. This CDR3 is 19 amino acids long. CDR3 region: CASSRQASGDPSHKETQYF. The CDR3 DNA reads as TGCGCCAGCAGCAGACAGGCTAGCGGGGATCCATCTCACAAAGAGACCCAGTACTTC.

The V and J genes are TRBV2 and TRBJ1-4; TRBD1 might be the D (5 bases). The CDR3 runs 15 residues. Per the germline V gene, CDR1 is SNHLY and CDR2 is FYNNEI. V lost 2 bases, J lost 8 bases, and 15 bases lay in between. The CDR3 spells CASSETGPSLEKLFF. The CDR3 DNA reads TGTGCCAGCAGTGAAACGGGACCTTCCCTCGAAAAACTGTTTTTT.

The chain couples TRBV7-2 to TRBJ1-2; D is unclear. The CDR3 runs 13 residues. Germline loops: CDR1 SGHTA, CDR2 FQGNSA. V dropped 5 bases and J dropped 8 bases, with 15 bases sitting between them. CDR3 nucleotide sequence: TGTGCCAGCAGCGCGGCTTCCTATCTGGGCTACACCTTC. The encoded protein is CASSAASYLGYTF.

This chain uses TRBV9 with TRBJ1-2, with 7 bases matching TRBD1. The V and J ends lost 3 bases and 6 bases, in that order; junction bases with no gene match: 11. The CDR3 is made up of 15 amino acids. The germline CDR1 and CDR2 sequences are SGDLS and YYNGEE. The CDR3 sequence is CASSAANRGLNGYTF. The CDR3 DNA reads TGTGCCAGCAGCGCTGCAAACAGGGGACTTAATGGCTACACCTTC.

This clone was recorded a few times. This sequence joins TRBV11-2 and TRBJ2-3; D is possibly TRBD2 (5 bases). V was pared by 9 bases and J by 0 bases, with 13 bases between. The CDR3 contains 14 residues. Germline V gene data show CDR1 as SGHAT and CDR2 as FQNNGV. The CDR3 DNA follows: TGTGCCAGTCGGGATTTTACTAGCACAGATACGCAGTATTTT. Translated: CASRDFTSTDTQYF.

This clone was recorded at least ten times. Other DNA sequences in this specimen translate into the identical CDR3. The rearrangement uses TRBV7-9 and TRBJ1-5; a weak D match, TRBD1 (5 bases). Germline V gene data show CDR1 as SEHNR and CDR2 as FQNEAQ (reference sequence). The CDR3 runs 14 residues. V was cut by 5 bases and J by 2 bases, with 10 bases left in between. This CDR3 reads CASSPGGGNQPQHF. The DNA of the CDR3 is TGTGCCAGCAGCCCTGGGGGTGGCAATCAGCCCCAGCATTTT. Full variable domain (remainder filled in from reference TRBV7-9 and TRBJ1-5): DTGVSQNPRHKITKRGQNVTFRCDPISEHNRLYWYRQTLGQGPEFLTYFQNEAQLEKSRLLSDRFSAERPKGSFSTLEIQRTEQGDSAMYLCASSPGGGNQPQHFGDGTRLSIL.

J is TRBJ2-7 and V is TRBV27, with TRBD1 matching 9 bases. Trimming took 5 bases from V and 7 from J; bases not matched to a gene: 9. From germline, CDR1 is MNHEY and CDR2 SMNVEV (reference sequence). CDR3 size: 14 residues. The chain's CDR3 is CASSPTQGAGEQYF. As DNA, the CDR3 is TGTGCCAGCAGTCCTACACAGGGGGCGGGGGAGCAGTACTTC.

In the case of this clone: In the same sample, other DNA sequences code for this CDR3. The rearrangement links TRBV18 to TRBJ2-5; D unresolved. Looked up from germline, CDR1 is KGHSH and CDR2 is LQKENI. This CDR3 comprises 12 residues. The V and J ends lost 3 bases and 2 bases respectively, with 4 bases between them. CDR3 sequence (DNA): TGTGCCAGCTCACCGAATCAAGAGACCCAGTACTTC. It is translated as CASSPNQETQYF.

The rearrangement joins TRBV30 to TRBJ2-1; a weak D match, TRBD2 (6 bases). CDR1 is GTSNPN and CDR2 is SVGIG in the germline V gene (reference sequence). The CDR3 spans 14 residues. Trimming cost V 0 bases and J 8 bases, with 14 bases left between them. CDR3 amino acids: CAWSVRGGIDEQFF. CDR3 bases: TGTGCCTGGAGTGTACGAGGCGGGATCGATGAGCAGTTCTTC. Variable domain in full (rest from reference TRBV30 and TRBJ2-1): SQTIHQWPATLVQPVGSPLSLECTVEGTSNPNLYWYRQAAGRGLQLLFYSVGIGQISSEVPQNLSASRPQDRQFILSSKKLLLSDSGFYLCAWSVRGGIDEQFFGPGTRLTVL.

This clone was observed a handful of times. DNA of the CDR3: TGTGCCAGCAGGGCCGGGCCCGTAAACAATGAGCAGTTCTTC. Residues: CASRAGPVNNEQFF. The rearrangement joins TRBV2 to TRBJ2-1; D gene uncertain. The V gene lost 6 bases and the J gene lost 5 bases, with 14 bases spanning the gap. The CDR3 sequence is 14 residues long. Germline lookup yields CDR1 SNHLY and CDR2 FYNNEI. Full variable domain (rest looked up from reference TRBV2 and TRBJ2-1): EPEVTQTPSHQVTQMGQEVILRCVPISNHLYFYWYRQILGQKVEFLVSFYNNEISEKSEIFDDQFSVERPDGSNFTLKIRSTKLEDSAMYFCASRAGPVNNEQFFGPGTRLTVL.

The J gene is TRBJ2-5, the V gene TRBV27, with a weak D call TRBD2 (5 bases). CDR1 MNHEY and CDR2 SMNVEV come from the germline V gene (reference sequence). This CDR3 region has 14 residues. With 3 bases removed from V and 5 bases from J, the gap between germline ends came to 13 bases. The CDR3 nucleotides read TGTGCCAGCAGTTTGGGAGCGGCGACCGAGACCCAGTACTTC. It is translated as CASSLGAATETQYF.

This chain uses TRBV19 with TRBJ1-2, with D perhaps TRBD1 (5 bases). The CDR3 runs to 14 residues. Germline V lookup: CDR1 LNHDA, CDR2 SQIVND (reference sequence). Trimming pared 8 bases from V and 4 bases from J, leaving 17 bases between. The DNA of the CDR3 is TGTGCCAGTTTTTCCACGGGGACCCTCTATGGCTACACCTTC. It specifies CASFSTGTLYGYTF.

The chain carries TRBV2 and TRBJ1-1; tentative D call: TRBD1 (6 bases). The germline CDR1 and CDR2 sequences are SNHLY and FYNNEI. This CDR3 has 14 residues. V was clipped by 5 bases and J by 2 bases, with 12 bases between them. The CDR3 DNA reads TGTGCCAGCAGTACTACCGGGGGCAACACTGAAGCTTTCTTT. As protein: CASSTTGGNTEAFF.

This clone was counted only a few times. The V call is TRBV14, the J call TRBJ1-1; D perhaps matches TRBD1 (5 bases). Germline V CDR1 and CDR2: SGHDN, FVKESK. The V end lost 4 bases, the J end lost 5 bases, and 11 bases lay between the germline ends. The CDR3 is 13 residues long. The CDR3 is CASSRVGGTEAFF. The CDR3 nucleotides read TGTGCCAGCAGCCGTGTGGGGGGAACTGAAGCTTTCTTT.

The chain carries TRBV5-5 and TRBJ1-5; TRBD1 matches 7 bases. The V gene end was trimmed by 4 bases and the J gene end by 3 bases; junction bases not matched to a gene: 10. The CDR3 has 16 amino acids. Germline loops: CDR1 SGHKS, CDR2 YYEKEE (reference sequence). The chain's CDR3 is CASSGQGDSHNQPQHF. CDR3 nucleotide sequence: TGTGCCAGCAGCGGACAAGGGGACAGCCACAATCAGCCCCAGCATTTT.

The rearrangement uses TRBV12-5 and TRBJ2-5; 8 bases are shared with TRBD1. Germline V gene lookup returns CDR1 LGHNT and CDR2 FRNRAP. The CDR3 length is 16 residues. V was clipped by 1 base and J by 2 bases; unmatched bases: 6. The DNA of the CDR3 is TGTGCTAGTGGTTTGGGTACAGGGGGAAGACAAGAGACCCAGTACTTC. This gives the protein CASGLGTGGRQETQYF.

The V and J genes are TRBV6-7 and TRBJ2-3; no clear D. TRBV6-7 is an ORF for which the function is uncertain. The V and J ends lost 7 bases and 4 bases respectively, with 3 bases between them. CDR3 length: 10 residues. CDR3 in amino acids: CASTPDTQYF. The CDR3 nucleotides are TGTGCCAGCACCCCAGATACGCAGTATTTT.

CDR3 region: CASSYSYQGAHEQYF. For the CDR3, the DNA is TGTGCCAGCAGTTACTCATATCAGGGTGCCCACGAGCAGTACTTC. V gene TRBV6-5 combines with J gene TRBJ2-7, with D perhaps TRBD1 (5 bases). Trimming took off 0 bases at V and 5 bases at J, with 14 bases between the two ends. The CDR3 spans 15 residues. The germline V gene has CDR1 MNHEY and CDR2 SVGAGI.

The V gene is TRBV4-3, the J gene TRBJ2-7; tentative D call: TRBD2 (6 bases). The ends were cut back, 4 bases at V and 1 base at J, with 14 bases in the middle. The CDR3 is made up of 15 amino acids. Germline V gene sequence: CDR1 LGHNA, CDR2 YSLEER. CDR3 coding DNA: TGCGCCAGCAGCCTATTTACTAGCACGTCCTACGAGCAGTACTTC. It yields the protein CASSLFTSTSYEQYF.

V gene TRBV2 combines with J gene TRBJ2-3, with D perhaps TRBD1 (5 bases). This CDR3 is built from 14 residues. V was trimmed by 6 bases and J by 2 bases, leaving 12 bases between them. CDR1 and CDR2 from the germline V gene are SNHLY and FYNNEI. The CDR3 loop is CASSPSGYTDTQYF. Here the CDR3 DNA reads TGTGCCAGCAGCCCCTCAGGGTACACAGATACGCAGTATTTT.